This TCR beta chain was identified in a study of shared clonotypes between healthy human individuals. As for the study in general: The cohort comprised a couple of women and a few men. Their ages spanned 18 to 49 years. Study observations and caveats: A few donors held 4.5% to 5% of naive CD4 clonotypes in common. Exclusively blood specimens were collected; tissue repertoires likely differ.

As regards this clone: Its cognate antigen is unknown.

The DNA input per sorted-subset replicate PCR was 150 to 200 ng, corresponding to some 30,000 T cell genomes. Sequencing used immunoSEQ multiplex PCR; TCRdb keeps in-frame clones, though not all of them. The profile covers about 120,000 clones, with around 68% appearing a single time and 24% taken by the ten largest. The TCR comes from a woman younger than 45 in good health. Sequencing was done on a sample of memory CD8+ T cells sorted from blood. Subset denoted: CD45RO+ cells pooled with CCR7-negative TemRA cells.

Here the CDR3 DNA reads TGTGCCAGCAACGGGAGGGCCCTTTGGAATGAGCAGTTCTTC. It is translated as CASNGRALWNEQFF. The chain is built from TRBV28 and TRBJ2-1; the match to TRBD2 covers 8 bases. Per germline, CDR1 MDHEN and CDR2 SYDVKM. V lost 7 bases and J lost 7; bases outside the gene matches: 9. The CDR3 sequence is 14 residues long.